The 21 T cell receptor beta chains in this list originate from one sample, sequenced in a study of cytomegalovirus exposure and HLA in healthy donors. PCR primers comprised 60 Vbeta and 13 Jbeta primers. The repertoire was sequenced with immunoSEQ multiplex PCR; TCRdb's copy has only in-frame clones and lacks some. The sample shows around 130,000 clones, more than 60% of them seen only once. Source material: PBMCs. The receptors were gathered from a woman aged 60 to 75 in good health and CMV-seronegative.

The chain carries TRBV10-3 and TRBJ2-7; 7 nucleotides align to TRBD2. Germline V CDR1 and CDR2: ENHRY, SYGVKD. The CDR3 contains 14 residues. Trimming removed 5 bases from V and 0 bases from J; junction bases left unmatched: 4. The CDR3 bases are TGTGCCATCAGTTCCGGACTAGTCTCCTACGAGCAGTACTTC. This translates into CAISSGLVSYEQYF.

The gene calls are TRBV14 and TRBJ1-1; unclear D gene. The CDR3 runs 15 residues. The germline V gene has CDR1 SGHDN and CDR2 FVKESK. V gave up 0 bases and J gave up 2 bases, with 10 bases separating them. CDR3 amino acids: CASSQDFAGNTEAFF. The CDR3 bases are TGTGCCAGCAGCCAAGATTTCGCGGGAAACACTGAAGCTTTCTTT. Using reference TRBV14 and TRBJ1-1 for the parts outside the CDR3, the full variable domain is EAGVTQFPSHSVIEKGQTVTLRCDPISGHDNLYWYRRVMGKEIKFLLHFVKESKQDESGMPNNRFLAERTGGTYSTLKVQPAELEDSGVYFCASSQDFAGNTEAFFGQGTRLTVV.

The V and J genes are TRBV7-3 and TRBJ1-2; D is unclear. From germline, CDR1 is SGHTA and CDR2 FQGTGA. This CDR3 spans 15 amino acids. Trimming took 5 bases from V and 3 from J, leaving 16 bases between them. The CDR3 bases are TGTGCCAGCAGCCCTGAGCGGCCCCTTTACTATGGCTACACCTTC. Residues: CASSPERPLYYGYTF. The whole variable domain, remainder taken from reference TRBV7-3 and TRBJ1-2, is GAGVSQTPSNKVTEKGKYVELRCDPISGHTALYWYRQSLGQGPEFLIYFQGTGAADDSGLPNDRFFAVRPEGSVSTLKIQRTERGDSAVYLCASSPERPLYYGYTFGSGTRLTVV.

This clone was counted between two and nine times. This chain links TRBV2 with TRBJ1-2; 7 nucleotides match TRBD1. Germline-derived CDR1 and CDR2 are SNHLY and FYNNEI. With V trimmed by 7 bases and J by 6 bases, 11 bases remained unmatched. The CDR3 is 14 residues long. The CDR3 region is CASNRGGASHGYTF. In nucleotides, the CDR3 is TGTGCCAGCAACCGAGGGGGCGCGAGCCATGGCTACACCTTC. The full variable domain, completed using reference TRBV2 and TRBJ1-2, is EPEVTQTPSHQVTQMGQEVILRCVPISNHLYFYWYRQILGQKVEFLVSFYNNEISEKSEIFDDQFSVERPDGSNFTLKIRSTKLEDSAMYFCASNRGGASHGYTFGSGTRLTVV.

This chain connects TRBV9 to TRBJ1-2, with 7 bases matching TRBD1. Germline CDR1 and CDR2: SGDLS and YYNGEE. The CDR3 sequence is 15 residues long. With V trimmed by 2 bases and J by 3 bases, 7 bases remained unmatched. CDR3 sequence: CASSVSDRADYGYTF. The CDR3 DNA is TGTGCCAGCAGCGTCAGTGACAGGGCGGACTATGGCTACACCTTC. Together with reference TRBV9 and TRBJ1-2, the CDR3 gives the full variable domain: DSGVTQTPKHLITATGQRVTLRCSPRSGDLSVYWYQQSLDQGLQFLIQYYNGEERAKGNILERFSAQQFPDLHSELNLSSLELGDSALYFCASSVSDRADYGYTFGSGTRLTVV.

In regard to this clone: One end of the junction is discordant with germline, which a read error may explain. The sample holds other DNA sequences that translate to the same CDR3. The V call is TRBV6-5, the J call TRBJ1-1; tentatively, D is TRBD1 (6 bases). The CDR3 consists of 13 residues. CDR1 MNHEY and CDR2 SVGAGI come from the germline V gene. The CDR3 loop reads CASKAGGKTEAFF. CDR3 coding DNA: TGTGCCAGCAAGGCGGGGGGCAAAACTGAGGCTTTCTTT.

The V call is TRBV2, the J call TRBJ2-5; D ambiguous. From germline, CDR1 is SNHLY and CDR2 FYNNEI. V shed 5 bases and J shed 9 bases, with 13 bases lying between them. This CDR3 has 12 residues. This CDR3 is CASSFSREPQYF. CDR3 DNA: TGTGCCAGCAGTTTTTCGAGAGAACCCCAGTACTTC.

The gene calls are TRBV19 and TRBJ2-1; TRBD2 matches 7 bases. V dropped 1 base and J dropped 1; count of bases not matched to a gene: 4. This CDR3 has 16 amino acids. Germline assignment: CDR1 LNHDA and CDR2 SQIVND (reference sequence). Here the CDR3 DNA reads TGTGCCAGTAGTATAGCGGGGGGTAATTCCTACAATGAGCAGTTCTTC. This codes for CASSIAGGNSYNEQFF.

This clone was counted between two and nine times. J is TRBJ1-3 and V is TRBV5-4, with a weak D call TRBD1 (5 bases). The CDR3 covers 16 residues. V was clipped by 1 base and J by 8 bases, with 19 bases between them. In germline, CDR1 is SGHNT, CDR2 YYREEE (reference sequence). CDR3 sequence: CASSLRDRAGRDTIYF. CDR3 bases: TGTGCCAGCAGCTTGCGCGACAGAGCCGGCCGGGACACCATATATTTT.

The rearrangement uses TRBV9 and TRBJ2-3; D is perhaps TRBD1 (5 bases). Trimming removed 3 bases from V and 4 bases from J, with 9 bases in between. The length of the CDR3 is 13 residues. The germline V gene encodes CDR1 SGDLS and CDR2 YYNGEE. CDR3 in DNA: TGTGCCAGCAGCGGGGGCAATGCAGATACGCAGTATTTT. Translating gives CASSGGNADTQYF.

The chain carries TRBV6-6 and TRBJ1-3, with D maybe TRBD1 (6 bases). Per germline, CDR1 MNHNY and CDR2 SVGAGI (reference sequence). Between the trimmed V and J ends, which lost 6 bases and 2 bases, there was a span of 14 bases. The length of the CDR3 is 15 residues. DNA of the CDR3: TGTGCCAGCAGCCGCAGGGGAAGGGCTGGAAACACCATATATTTT. Protein product: CASSRRGRAGNTIYF.

This clone was observed a few times. This sequence joins TRBV28 and TRBJ2-5; 7 bases align to TRBD1. Germline CDR1 is MDHEN and CDR2 is SYDVKM. The CDR3 is 13 amino acids. Trimming removed 7 bases from V and 7 bases from J; junction bases left unmatched: 9. The CDR3 coding sequence is TGTGCCAGCATGCGAGGGGGCCAAAGGACCCAGTACTTC. This sequence encodes CASMRGGQRTQYF.

This chain links TRBV19 with TRBJ2-5, with 9 positions matching TRBD2. This CDR3 region has 15 residues. V lost 6 bases, J lost 4 bases, and 9 bases stayed unmatched. In germline, CDR1 is LNHDA, CDR2 SQIVND (reference sequence). Here the CDR3 DNA reads TGTGCCAGTAGCCTAGCGGGGATTCGGAGAGAGACCCAGTACTTC. Translating it yields CASSLAGIRRETQYF.

This clone has only a few counts. The chain employs TRBV27 and TRBJ2-2, with D hard to call. V lost 2 bases and J lost 4, with 14 bases in between. Per the germline V gene, CDR1 is MNHEY and CDR2 is SMNVEV (reference sequence). This CDR3 has 16 residues. CDR3 in amino acids: CASSLKAPTSTGELFF. CDR3 DNA: TGTGCCAGCAGTTTAAAAGCCCCCACGAGCACCGGGGAGCTGTTTTTT.

The CDR3 sequence: CASSSGGAPYNEQFF. CDR3 coding DNA: TGTGCCAGTAGTAGCGGGGGGGCTCCCTACAATGAGCAGTTCTTC. This sequence joins TRBV19 and TRBJ2-1; 9 bases agree with TRBD2. Unmatched junction bases numbered 3, after V lost 4 bases and J lost 2 bases. Germline CDR1 is LNHDA and CDR2 is SQIVND (reference sequence). There are 15 residues in the CDR3.

This clone was seen only a few times. The V and J genes are TRBV15 and TRBJ2-5; 8 positions match TRBD1. The DNA matches TRBJ2-7 better at its end, which makes the J call doubtful. The germline V gene encodes CDR1 LNHNV and CDR2 YYDKDF (reference sequence). The CDR3 has 16 residues. CDR3 residues: CATSRAPGQGNHEQYF. In nucleotides, the CDR3 is TGTGCCACCAGCAGAGCCCCCGGACAGGGTAACCACGAGCAGTACTTC.

The V call is TRBV9, the J call TRBJ2-3, with a tentative D call TRBD2 (6 bases). V gave up 2 bases and J gave up 3 bases, with 16 bases separating them. Germline loops: CDR1 SGDLS, CDR2 YYNGEE. There are 16 residues in the CDR3. CDR3 in amino acids: CASSVIGGGSTDTQYF. In DNA, the CDR3 is TGTGCCAGCAGCGTTATCGGGGGAGGCAGTACAGATACGCAGTATTTT.

CDR3 protein: CATSRDLDGYYEQYF. The CDR3 DNA follows: TGTGCCACCAGCAGAGACCTAGACGGGTACTACGAGCAGTACTTC. This chain links TRBV15 with TRBJ2-7; the D is unclear. Between the trimmed V and J ends, which lost 0 bases and 3 bases, there was a span of 12 bases. Germline V CDR1 and CDR2: LNHNV, YYDKDF (reference sequence). This CDR3 comprises 15 residues.

The V and J genes are TRBV29-1 and TRBJ2-2; D is perhaps TRBD2 (6 bases). Trimming shortened V by 6 bases and J by 5 bases, and 13 bases separated the two germline ends. The CDR3 has 13 residues. From germline, CDR1 is SQVTM and CDR2 ANQGSEA. CDR3 sequence: CSVKTGGTGELFF. CDR3 in DNA: TGCAGCGTAAAAACCGGGGGTACCGGGGAGCTGTTTTTT.

V gene TRBV7-3 combines with J gene TRBJ2-3; 7 bases are shared with TRBD2. Germline CDR1 SGHTA, CDR2 FQGTGA. Unmatched junction bases numbered 1, after V lost 4 bases and J lost 0 bases. This CDR3 spans 14 amino acids. The CDR3 loop is CASSSGLSTDTQYF. CDR3 nucleotide sequence: TGTGCCAGCAGCTCGGGACTAAGCACAGATACGCAGTATTTT.

The chain links TRBV5-6 to TRBJ1-1, with D hard to call. The CDR3 runs 15 residues. Per germline, CDR1 SGHDT and CDR2 YYEEEE. V lost 4 bases to trimming and J lost 1 base, with 14 bases between them. DNA of the CDR3: TGTGCCAGCAGCGCAGGCGTAATTTCGAACACTGAAGCTTTCTTT. This translates into CASSAGVISNTEAFF.